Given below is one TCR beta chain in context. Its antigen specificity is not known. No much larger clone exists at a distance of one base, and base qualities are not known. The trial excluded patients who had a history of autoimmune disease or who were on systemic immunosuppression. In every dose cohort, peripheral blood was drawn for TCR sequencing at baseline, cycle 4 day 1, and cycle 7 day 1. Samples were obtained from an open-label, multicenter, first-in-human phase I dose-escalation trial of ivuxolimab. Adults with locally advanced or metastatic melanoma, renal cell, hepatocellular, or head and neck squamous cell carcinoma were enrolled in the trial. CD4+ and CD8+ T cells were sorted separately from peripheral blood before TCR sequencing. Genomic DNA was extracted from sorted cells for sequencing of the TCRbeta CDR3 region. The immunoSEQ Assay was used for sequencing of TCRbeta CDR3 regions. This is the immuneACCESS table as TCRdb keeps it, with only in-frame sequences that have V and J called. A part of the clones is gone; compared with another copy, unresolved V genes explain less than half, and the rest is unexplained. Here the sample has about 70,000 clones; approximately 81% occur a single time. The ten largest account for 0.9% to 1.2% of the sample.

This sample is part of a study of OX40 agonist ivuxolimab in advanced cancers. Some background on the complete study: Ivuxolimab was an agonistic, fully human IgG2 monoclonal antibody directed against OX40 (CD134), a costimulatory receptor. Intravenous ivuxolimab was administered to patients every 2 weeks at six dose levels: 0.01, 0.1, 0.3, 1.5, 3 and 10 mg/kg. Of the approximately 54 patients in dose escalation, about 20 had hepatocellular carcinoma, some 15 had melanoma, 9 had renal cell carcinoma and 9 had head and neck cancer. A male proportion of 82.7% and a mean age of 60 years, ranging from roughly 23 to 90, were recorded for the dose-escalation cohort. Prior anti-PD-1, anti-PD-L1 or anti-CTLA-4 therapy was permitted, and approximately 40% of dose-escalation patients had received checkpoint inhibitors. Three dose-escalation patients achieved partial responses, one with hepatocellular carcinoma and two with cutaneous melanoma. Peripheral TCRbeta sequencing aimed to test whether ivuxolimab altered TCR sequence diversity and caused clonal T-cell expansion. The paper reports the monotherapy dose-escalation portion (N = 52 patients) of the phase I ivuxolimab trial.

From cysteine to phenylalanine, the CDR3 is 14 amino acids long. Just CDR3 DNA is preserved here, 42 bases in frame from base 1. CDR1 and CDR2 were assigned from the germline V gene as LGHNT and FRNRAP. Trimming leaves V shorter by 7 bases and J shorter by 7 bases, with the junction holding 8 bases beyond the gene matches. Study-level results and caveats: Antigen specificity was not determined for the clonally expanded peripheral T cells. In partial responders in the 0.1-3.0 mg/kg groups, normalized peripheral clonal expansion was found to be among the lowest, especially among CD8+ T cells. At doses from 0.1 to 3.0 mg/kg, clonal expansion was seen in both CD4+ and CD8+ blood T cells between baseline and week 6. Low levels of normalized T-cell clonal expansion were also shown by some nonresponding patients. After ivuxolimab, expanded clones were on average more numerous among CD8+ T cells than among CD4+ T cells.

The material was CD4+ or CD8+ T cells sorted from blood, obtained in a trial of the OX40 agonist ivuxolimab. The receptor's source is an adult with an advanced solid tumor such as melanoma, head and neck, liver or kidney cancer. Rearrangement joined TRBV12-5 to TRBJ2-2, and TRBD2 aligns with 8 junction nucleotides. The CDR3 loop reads CASVREGLGGELFF. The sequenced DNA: TGTGCTAGTGTTCGGGAGGGACTAGGCGGGGAGCTGTTTTTT.